The clone carrying this TCR beta chain came up many times. The sample belongs to a study of Graves' ophthalmopathy and Graves' hyperthyroidism. Study-level background: Ahead of any treatment, peripheral blood was obtained at the initial diagnosis.

Losses at the gene ends were 2 bases for V and 3 bases for J; bases not matched to a gene: 4. The CDR3 totals 14 residues. Germline values: CDR1 MNHEY, CDR2 SVGEGT. RNA served as the template for amplifying TCR beta CDR3 regions. RT-PCR with HTBI primers came first, then second-round multiplex PCR. TCRdb processed the multiplex PCR reads anew with MiXCR; each CDR3 protein has one entry. The sample holds around 340,000 distinct CDR3 sequences, 17% seen once. V usage is TRBV6-2 or TRBV6-3 and J usage is TRBJ2-7; 7 bases align to TRBD2. The sequence came from an adult man with Graves' ophthalmopathy. Sequenced sample: peripheral blood. Written as DNA, the CDR3 is TGTGCCAGCAGTTACCCGGGGGGAGGCTACGAGCAGTACTTC. This gives the protein CASSYPGGGYEQYF.